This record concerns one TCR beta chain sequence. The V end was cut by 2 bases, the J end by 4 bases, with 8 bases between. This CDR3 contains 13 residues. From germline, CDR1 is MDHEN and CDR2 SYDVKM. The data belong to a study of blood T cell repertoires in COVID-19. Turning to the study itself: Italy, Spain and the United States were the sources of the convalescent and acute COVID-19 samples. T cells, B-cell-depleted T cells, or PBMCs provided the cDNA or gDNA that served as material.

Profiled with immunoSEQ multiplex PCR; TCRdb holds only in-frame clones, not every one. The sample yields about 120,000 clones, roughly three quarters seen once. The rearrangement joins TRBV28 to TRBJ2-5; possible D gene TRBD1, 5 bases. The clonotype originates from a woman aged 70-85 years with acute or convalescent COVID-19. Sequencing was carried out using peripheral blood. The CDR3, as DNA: TGTGCCAGCAGTTTACCAGGGCCAGAGACCCAGTACTTC. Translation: CASSLPGPETQYF.